One sample yielded the 10 T cell receptor beta chains listed below, sequenced in a study of blood T cell repertoires in COVID-19. Sequencing was performed with immunoSEQ multiplex PCR; in TCRdb, only in-frame clones are kept and a portion is missing. The table lists 200,000 or so clones, roughly 86% of them singletons. Sequencing used peripheral blood. The receptor set was obtained from a woman aged 55-69 years with acute or convalescent COVID-19.

This chain connects TRBV7-2 to TRBJ2-5; 9 bases align to TRBD1. The CDR3 has 14 amino acids. The germline CDR1 and CDR2 sequences are SGHTA and FQGNSA. The trim removed 2 bases at V and 7 bases at J, leaving 5 bases unmatched. CDR3 protein: CASSLWTGDVTQYF. DNA for the CDR3: TGTGCCAGCAGCTTATGGACAGGGGACGTGACCCAGTACTTC.

This clone was seen once. This chain connects TRBV7-2 to TRBJ2-3, with 9 bases fitting TRBD2. The length of the CDR3 is 16 residues. The ends lost 0 bases at V and 5 bases at J; junction bases unmatched: 6. CDR1 is SGHTA, CDR2 FQGNSA, per germline. The DNA of the CDR3 is TGTGCCAGCAGCTTAGCGATGGCGGGAGGGGGAGATACGCAGTATTTT. Its protein product is CASSLAMAGGGDTQYF.

This chain uses TRBV7-9 with TRBJ2-7; 9 bases agree with TRBD1. The CDR3 extends over 15 amino acids. Germline V gene lookup returns CDR1 SEHNR and CDR2 FQNEAQ (reference sequence). Trimming took 5 bases from V and 6 from J; bases not matched to a gene: 11. CDR3 nucleotides: TGTGCCAGCAGCCCGCAACAGGGGGCCAGTGGCGAGCAGTACTTC. Translating gives CASSPQQGASGEQYF.

The chain joins TRBV19 to TRBJ1-2, with 9 bases that match TRBD1. V lost 4 bases and J lost 2; bases outside the gene matches: 8. The CDR3 loop spans 16 amino acids. Germline assignment: CDR1 LNHDA and CDR2 SQIVND (reference sequence). The CDR3 spells CASSTWDRVPNYGYTF. Written as DNA, the CDR3 is TGTGCCAGTAGTACCTGGGACAGGGTACCCAACTATGGCTACACCTTC.

CDR3 region: CASKAGNSPLHF. The CDR3 coding sequence is TGTGCCAGTAAAGCGGGGAATTCACCCCTCCACTTT. The chain has TRBV19 and TRBJ1-6; D not resolved. Germline V gives CDR1 LNHDA, CDR2 SQIVND (reference sequence). Trimming stripped 7 bases from V and 7 bases from J, with 8 bases between. The CDR3 extends over 12 amino acids.

The chain links TRBV5-4 to TRBJ1-6; D call uncertain. This CDR3 comprises 15 residues. The germline V gene has CDR1 SGHNT and CDR2 YYREEE (reference sequence). Trimming stripped 0 bases from V and 0 bases from J, with 4 bases between. The chain's CDR3 is CASSLARSYNSPLHF. CDR3 nucleotide sequence: TGTGCCAGCAGCTTGGCCCGCTCCTATAATTCACCCCTCCACTTT.

The chain combines TRBV10-3 with TRBJ2-7, with D maybe TRBD1 (6 bases). The CDR3 loop spans 12 amino acids. The V gene's germline CDR1 is ENHRY and CDR2 SYGVKD. V lost 8 bases and J lost 3, with 11 bases in between. The CDR3, as DNA: TGTGCCATCTCCGAACAGGGCTACGAGCAGTACTTC. Protein product: CAISEQGYEQYF.

V gene TRBV5-5 combines with J gene TRBJ1-6; 7 bases are shared with TRBD1. CDR1 is SGHKS and CDR2 is YYEKEE in the germline V gene (reference sequence). The CDR3 is made up of 16 amino acids. The ends lost 2 bases at V and 0 bases at J; junction bases unmatched: 2. As DNA, the CDR3 is TGTGCCAGCAGCTTCACAGGGGTCTCCTATAATTCACCCCTCCACTTT. It yields the protein CASSFTGVSYNSPLHF.

This clone was seen just once. V usage is TRBV18 and J usage is TRBJ1-4; weak D call: TRBD1 (6 bases). V lost 6 bases, J lost 7 bases, and 15 bases lay in between. The CDR3 length is 14 residues. The germline CDR1 and CDR2 sequences are KGHSH and LQKENI. The CDR3 region is CASSPGAGVEKLFF. CDR3 DNA: TGTGCCAGCTCCCCCGGGGCAGGGGTTGAAAAACTGTTTTTT.

The chain couples TRBV5-1 to TRBJ1-1; 8 bases are a match to TRBD1. Per the germline V gene, CDR1 is SGHRS and CDR2 is YFSETQ. This CDR3 is built from 16 residues. The J segment lost 0 bases and the V segment lost 4 bases, leaving 8 bases of the junction unmatched. The CDR3 DNA is TGCGCCAGCAGCCTACTCGGGACAGGAATGAACACTGAAGCTTTCTTT. Its translation: CASSLLGTGMNTEAFF.